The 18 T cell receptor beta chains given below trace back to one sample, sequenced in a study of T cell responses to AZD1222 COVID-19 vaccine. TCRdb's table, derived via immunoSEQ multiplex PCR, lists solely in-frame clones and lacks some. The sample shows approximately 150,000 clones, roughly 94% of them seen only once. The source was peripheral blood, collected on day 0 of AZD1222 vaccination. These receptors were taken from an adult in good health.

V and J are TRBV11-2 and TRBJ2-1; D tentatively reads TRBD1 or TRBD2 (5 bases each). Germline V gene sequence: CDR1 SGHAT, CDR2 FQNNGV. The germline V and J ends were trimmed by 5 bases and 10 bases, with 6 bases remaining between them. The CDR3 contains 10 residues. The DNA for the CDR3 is TGTGCCAGCAGCGAGGGGGAGCAGTTCTTC. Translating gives CASSEGEQFF. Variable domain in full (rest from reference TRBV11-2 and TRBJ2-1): EAGVAQSPRYKIIEKRQSVAFWCNPISGHATLYWYQQILGQGPKLLIQFQNNGVVDDSQLPKDRFSAERLKGVDSTLKIQPAKLEDSAVYLCASSEGEQFFGPGTRLTVL.

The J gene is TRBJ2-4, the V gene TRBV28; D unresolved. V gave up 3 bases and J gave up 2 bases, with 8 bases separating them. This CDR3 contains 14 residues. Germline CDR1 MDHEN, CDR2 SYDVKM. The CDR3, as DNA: TGTGCCAGCAGTTTCAGTGGGTCCAAAAACATTCAGTACTTC. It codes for CASSFSGSKNIQYF.

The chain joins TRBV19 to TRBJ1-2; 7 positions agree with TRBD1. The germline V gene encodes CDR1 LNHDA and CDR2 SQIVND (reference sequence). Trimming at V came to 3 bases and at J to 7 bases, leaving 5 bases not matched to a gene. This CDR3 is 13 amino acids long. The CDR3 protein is CASSIGGGSGYTF. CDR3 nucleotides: TGTGCCAGTAGTATTGGAGGGGGCAGTGGCTACACCTTC.

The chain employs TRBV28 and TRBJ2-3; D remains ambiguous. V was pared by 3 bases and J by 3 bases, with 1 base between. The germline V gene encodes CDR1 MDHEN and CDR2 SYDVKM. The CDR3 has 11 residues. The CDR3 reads CASSLTDTQYF. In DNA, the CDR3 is TGTGCCAGCAGTTTGACAGATACGCAGTATTTT.

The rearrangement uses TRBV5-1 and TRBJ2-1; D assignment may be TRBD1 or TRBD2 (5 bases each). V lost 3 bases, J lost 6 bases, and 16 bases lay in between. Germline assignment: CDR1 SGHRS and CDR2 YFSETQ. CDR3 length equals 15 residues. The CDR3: CASSWYGTHPNEQFF. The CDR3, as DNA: TGCGCCAGCAGCTGGTACGGGACCCACCCCAATGAGCAGTTCTTC.

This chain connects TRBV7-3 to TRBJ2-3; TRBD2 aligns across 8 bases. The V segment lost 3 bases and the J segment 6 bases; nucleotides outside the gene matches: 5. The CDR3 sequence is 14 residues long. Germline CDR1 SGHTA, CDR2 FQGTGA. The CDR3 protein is CASSLTSVADTQYF. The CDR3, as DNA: TGTGCCAGCAGCTTGACTAGCGTCGCCGATACGCAGTATTTT.

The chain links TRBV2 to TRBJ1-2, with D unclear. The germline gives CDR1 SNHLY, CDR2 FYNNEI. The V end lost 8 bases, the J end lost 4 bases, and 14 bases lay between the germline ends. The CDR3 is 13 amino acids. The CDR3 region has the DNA TGTGCCAGCGATCCACGAGGAGGCTATGGCTACACCTTC. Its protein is CASDPRGGYGYTF.

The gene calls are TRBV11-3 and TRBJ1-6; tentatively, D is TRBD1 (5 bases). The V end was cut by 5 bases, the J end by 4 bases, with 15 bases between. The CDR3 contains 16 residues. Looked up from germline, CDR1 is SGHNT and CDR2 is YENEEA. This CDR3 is CASSQGMRAYNSPLHF. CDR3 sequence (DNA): TGTGCCAGCAGCCAGGGAATGAGAGCTTATAATTCACCCCTCCACTTT.

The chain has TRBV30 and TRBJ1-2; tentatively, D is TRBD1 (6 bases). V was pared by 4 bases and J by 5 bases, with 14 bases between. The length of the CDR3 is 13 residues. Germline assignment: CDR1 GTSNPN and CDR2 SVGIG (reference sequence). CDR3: CAWTTDSQYGYTF. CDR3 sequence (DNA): TGTGCCTGGACTACGGACAGTCAATATGGCTACACCTTC. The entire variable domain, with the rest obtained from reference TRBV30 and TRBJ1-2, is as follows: SQTIHQWPATLVQPVGSPLSLECTVEGTSNPNLYWYRQAAGRGLQLLFYSVGIGQISSEVPQNLSASRPQDRQFILSSKKLLLSDSGFYLCAWTTDSQYGYTFGSGTRLTVV.

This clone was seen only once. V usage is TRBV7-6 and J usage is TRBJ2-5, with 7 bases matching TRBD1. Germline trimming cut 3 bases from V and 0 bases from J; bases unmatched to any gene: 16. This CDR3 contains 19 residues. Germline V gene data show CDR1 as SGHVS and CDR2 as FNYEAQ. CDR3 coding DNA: TGTGCCAGCAGCTTGACCGCGTCAGGAGGCAGGGGGTACCAAGAGACCCAGTACTTC. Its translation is CASSLTASGGRGYQETQYF.

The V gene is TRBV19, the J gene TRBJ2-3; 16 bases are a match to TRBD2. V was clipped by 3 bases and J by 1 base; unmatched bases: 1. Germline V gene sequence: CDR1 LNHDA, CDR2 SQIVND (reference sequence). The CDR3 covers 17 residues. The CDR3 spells CASSMGLAGGGTDTQYF. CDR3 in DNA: TGTGCCAGTAGTATGGGACTAGCGGGAGGGGGCACAGATACGCAGTATTTT.

CDR3 sequence reads: CASSLGTNSGYTF. The CDR3 DNA reads TGTGCCAGCAGCCTTGGGACAAATAGTGGCTACACCTTC. V usage is TRBV28 and J usage is TRBJ1-2; possible D gene TRBD1, 6 bases. CDR1 and CDR2 from the germline V gene are MDHEN and SYDVKM. The CDR3 is 13 amino acids. Trimming removed 6 bases at V and 7 bases at J, with 15 bases between.

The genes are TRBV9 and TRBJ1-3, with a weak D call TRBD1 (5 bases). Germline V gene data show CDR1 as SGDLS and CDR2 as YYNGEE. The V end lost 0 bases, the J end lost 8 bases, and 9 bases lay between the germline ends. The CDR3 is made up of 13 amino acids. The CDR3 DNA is TGTGCCAGCAGCGTAGGCGGGGCGTACACCATATATTTT. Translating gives CASSVGGAYTIYF.

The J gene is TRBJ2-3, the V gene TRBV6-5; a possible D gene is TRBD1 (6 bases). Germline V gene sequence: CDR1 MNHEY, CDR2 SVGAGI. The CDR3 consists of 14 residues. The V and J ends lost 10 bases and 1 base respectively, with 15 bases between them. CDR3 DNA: TGTGCCACCTCGCAGGGGATCGGCACAGATACGCAGTATTTT. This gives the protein CATSQGIGTDTQYF.

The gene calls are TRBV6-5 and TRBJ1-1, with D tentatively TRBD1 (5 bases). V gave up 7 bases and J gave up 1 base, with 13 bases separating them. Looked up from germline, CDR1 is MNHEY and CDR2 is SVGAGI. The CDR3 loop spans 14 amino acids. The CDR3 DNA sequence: TGTGCCAGCAAATTGGACAACTCGAACACTGAAGCTTTCTTT. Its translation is CASKLDNSNTEAFF.

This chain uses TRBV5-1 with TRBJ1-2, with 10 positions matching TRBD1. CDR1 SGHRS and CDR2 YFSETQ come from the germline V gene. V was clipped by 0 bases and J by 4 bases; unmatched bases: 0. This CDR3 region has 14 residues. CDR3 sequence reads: CASSLGQGAYGYTF. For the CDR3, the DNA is TGCGCCAGCAGCTTGGGACAGGGGGCCTATGGCTACACCTTC.

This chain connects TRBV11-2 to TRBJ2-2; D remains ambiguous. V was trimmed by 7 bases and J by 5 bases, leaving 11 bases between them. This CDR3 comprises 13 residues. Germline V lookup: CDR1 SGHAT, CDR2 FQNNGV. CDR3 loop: CASMLAGTGELFF. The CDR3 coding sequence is TGTGCCAGCATGTTAGCCGGAACCGGGGAGCTGTTTTTT. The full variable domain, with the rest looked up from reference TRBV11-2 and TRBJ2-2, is EAGVAQSPRYKIIEKRQSVAFWCNPISGHATLYWYQQILGQGPKLLIQFQNNGVVDDSQLPKDRFSAERLKGVDSTLKIQPAKLEDSAVYLCASMLAGTGELFFGEGSRLTVL.

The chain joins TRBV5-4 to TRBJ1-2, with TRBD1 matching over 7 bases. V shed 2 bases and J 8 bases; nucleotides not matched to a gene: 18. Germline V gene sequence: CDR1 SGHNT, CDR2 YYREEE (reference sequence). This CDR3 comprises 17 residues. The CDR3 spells CASSFITARIGGEGYTF. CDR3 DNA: TGTGCCAGCAGCTTTATTACGGCGCGGATAGGGGGCGAAGGCTACACCTTC.